This TCR beta chain emerged from a study of blood T cell repertoires in COVID-19. Overall study: Italy, Spain and the United States were the sources of the convalescent and acute COVID-19 samples.

Measured with immunoSEQ multiplex PCR; TCRdb has only the in-frame clones, and not every one. The top ten hold approximately 1.3% of the sample, which has 350,000 to 500,000 clones, 70% to 90% seen once. Clinical histories supplied by participants themselves formed the basis of cohort assignment. Before they entered the study, exposed participants had met a COVID-19 case within 2 weeks. V gave up 6 bases and J gave up 16 bases; unmatched junction bases: 8. CDR3 length: 11 residues. This chain links TRBV12-3 or TRBV12-4 with TRBJ2-1; 8 nucleotides line up with TRBD1. The sequencing input was PBMCs or T cells enriched from blood (not recorded which). This TCR was recovered from a woman under 30 who had been exposed to COVID-19. CDR3 amino acids: CASRTGQGKFF. The DNA of the CDR3 is TGTGCCAGCAGAACCGGACAGGGTAAATTCTTC.